This TCR beta chain was sequenced for a study of blood T cell repertoires in COVID-19. Study in general: The samples span acute and convalescent COVID-19 from the United States, Italy and Spain. PBMCs, B-cell-depleted T cells, or T cells provided the cDNA or gDNA that made up the material.

The authors' processing: Nucleated cell counts were estimated from reference gene primer amplification. Profiled with immunoSEQ multiplex PCR; TCRdb holds only in-frame clones, not every one. V and J calls and clone size are copied from that table; D and trimming were computed from the DNA. This sample has some 200,000 clones, with 80% to 85% found just once. Trimming removed 6 bases from V and 3 bases from J, with 18 bases in between. The CDR3 loop spans 15 amino acids. The germline CDR1 and CDR2 sequences are MNHEY and SVGAGI. This receptor was taken from a young woman who had recovered from COVID-19. The chain links TRBV6-5 to TRBJ2-7, with D perhaps being TRBD1 or TRBD2 (5 bases each). The sample consisted of peripheral blood. The CDR3 sequence is CASRYGASHFYEQYF. CDR3 coding DNA: TGTGCCAGCAGATACGGGGCCTCACATTTCTACGAGCAGTACTTC.